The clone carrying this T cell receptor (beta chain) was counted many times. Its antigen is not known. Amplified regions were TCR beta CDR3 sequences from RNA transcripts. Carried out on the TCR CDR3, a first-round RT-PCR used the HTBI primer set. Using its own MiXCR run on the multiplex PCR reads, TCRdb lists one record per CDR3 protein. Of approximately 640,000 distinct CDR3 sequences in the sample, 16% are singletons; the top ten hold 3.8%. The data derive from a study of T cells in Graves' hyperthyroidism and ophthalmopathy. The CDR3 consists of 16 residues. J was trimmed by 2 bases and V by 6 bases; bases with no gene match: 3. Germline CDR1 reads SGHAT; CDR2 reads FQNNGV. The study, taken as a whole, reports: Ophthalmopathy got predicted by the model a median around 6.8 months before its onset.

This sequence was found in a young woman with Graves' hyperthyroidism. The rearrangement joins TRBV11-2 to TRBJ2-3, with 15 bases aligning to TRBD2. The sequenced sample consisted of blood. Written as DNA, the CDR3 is TGTGCCAGCAGACGGACTAGCGGGAGGGACACAGATACGCAGTATTTT. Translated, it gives CASRRTSGRDTDTQYF.